This T cell receptor beta chain comes out of a study of blood T cells in healthy people across ages. Study-wide context: About one barcoded beta molecule per two T cells was captured by template switching.

With a J-beta primer mix and a sample-barcoded 5' primer, a second PCR ran about 7 to 11 cycles. Each CDR3 protein is one row after TCRdb ran MiXCR on the 5' RACE reads. The sample has about 1.7 million distinct CDR3 sequences; 28% are singletons. In germline, CDR1 is DFQATT, CDR2 SNEGSKA (reference sequence). J was trimmed by 11 bases and V by 6 bases; bases with no gene match: 24. The CDR3 runs to 16 residues. Healthy Caucasian individuals from Russia aged roughly 6 to 95 were enrolled as donors. Whenever a sample was processed, at least 7 million PBMCs were isolated. Worth noting for this clonotype: No antigen is known for it.

Study-level points and caveats: Diversity estimates from one million T cells were considered underestimates.

Source material: blood. The chain carries TRBV20-1 and TRBJ2-5; 7 bases fit TRBD2. The sequence was collected from a woman aged 25 to 45 in good health. In DNA form, the CDR3 reads TGCAGTGCCCCCAACCCAAGCGGGGCGCCCTACAATGAGCAGTACTTC. Its protein product is CSAPNPSGAPYNEQYF.